Following are 32 T cell receptor beta chains from one sample sequenced in a study of cytomegalovirus exposure and HLA in healthy donors. Primers: 60 Vbeta forward and 13 Jbeta reverse. The protocol was immunoSEQ multiplex PCR, while the TCRdb copy is restricted to in-frame clones and leaves out a portion. There are over 100,000 clones in the sample; less than 80% occur only once, and over 2% lies in the top ten. Material for sequencing was PBMCs. Receptors originate from a woman in her twenties or thirties in good health and CMV-seronegative.

This chain joins TRBV4-1 and TRBJ2-1; 10 bases match TRBD2. This CDR3 is 16 amino acids long. Germline V gene lookup returns CDR1 MGHRA and CDR2 YSYEKL. After removal of 1 base from V and 4 bases from J, the junction contained 4 bases not matched to a gene. The CDR3 here is CASSQAGLAVYNEQFF. Written as DNA, the CDR3 is TGCGCCAGCAGCCAAGCTGGACTAGCGGTTTACAATGAGCAGTTCTTC.

This sequence joins TRBV5-1 and TRBJ1-4; TRBD1 might be the D (6 bases). Trimming shortened V by 0 bases and J by 8 bases, and 14 bases separated the two germline ends. The CDR3 consists of 15 residues. Germline CDR1 SGHRS, CDR2 YFSETQ. The CDR3 is CASSLEAGTREKLFF. CDR3 DNA: TGCGCCAGCAGCTTGGAAGCAGGGACAAGGGAAAAACTGTTTTTT.

Only a few counts were recorded for this clone. For the CDR3, the DNA is TGTGCCAGCACCCCGGACAGGGTGAATGAAAAACTGTTTTTT. It is translated as CASTPDRVNEKLFF. The chain employs TRBV2 and TRBJ1-4; TRBD1 aligns across 8 bases. Germline loops: CDR1 SNHLY, CDR2 FYNNEI. J gave up 5 bases and V 7 bases, and 6 bases lay outside the gene matches. The CDR3 has 14 residues. The entire variable domain, with the rest obtained from reference TRBV2 and TRBJ1-4, is as follows: EPEVTQTPSHQVTQMGQEVILRCVPISNHLYFYWYRQILGQKVEFLVSFYNNEISEKSEIFDDQFSVERPDGSNFTLKIRSTKLEDSAMYFCASTPDRVNEKLFFGSGTQLSVL.

The chain employs TRBV18 and TRBJ1-1; 8 nucleotides agree with TRBD1. The germline gives CDR1 KGHSH, CDR2 LQKENI. The CDR3 extends over 14 amino acids. With 5 bases clipped from V and 1 base from J, the junction kept 3 bases outside the gene matches. CDR3 loop: CASSRTGQNTEAFF. The DNA for the CDR3 is TGTGCCAGCTCAAGGACAGGGCAGAACACTGAAGCTTTCTTT.

The chain combines TRBV2 with TRBJ2-5; 7 nucleotides agree with TRBD2. Germline-derived CDR1 and CDR2 are SNHLY and FYNNEI. The CDR3 covers 14 residues. V gave up 0 bases and J gave up 5 bases; unmatched junction bases: 3. CDR3 sequence: CASSEASGGETQYF. DNA of the CDR3: TGTGCCAGCAGTGAAGCTTCCGGGGGGGAGACCCAGTACTTC.

The table lists this clone with a few counts. The chain carries TRBV5-4 and TRBJ2-7; the match to TRBD1 covers 7 bases. Germline V gene data show CDR1 as SGHNT and CDR2 as YYREEE (reference sequence). The V segment lost 4 bases and the J segment 3 bases; nucleotides outside the gene matches: 7. This CDR3 region has 14 residues. The CDR3 reads CASSQKQGLYEQYF. DNA for the CDR3: TGTGCCAGCAGCCAAAAACAGGGGCTCTACGAGCAGTACTTC.

The CDR3 DNA sequence: TGCAGCGTGGTAGTCCAAAATGAGCAGTTCTTC. It is translated as CSVVVQNEQFF. The chain is built from TRBV29-1 and TRBJ2-1; D remains unclear. Trimming removed 6 bases from V and 7 bases from J, with 10 bases in between. Germline V CDR1 and CDR2: SQVTM, ANQGSEA. CDR3 size: 11 residues.

V is TRBV7-9 and J is TRBJ2-5; the match to TRBD2 covers 10 bases. CDR1 and CDR2 from the germline V gene are SEHNR and FQNEAQ (reference sequence). With 2 bases clipped from V and 4 bases from J, the junction kept 4 bases outside the gene matches. This CDR3 has 15 residues. The CDR3 loop is CASSLIAGGLETQYF. CDR3 in DNA: TGTGCCAGCAGCTTAATAGCGGGAGGCCTAGAGACCCAGTACTTC.

The rearrangement uses TRBV2 and TRBJ2-7, with D tentatively TRBD2 (6 bases). V was pared by 10 bases and J by 5 bases, with 12 bases between. There are 11 residues in the CDR3. Germline values: CDR1 SNHLY, CDR2 FYNNEI. The CDR3 reads CATSRRDEQYF. The CDR3 region has the DNA TGTGCCACATCCAGGAGGGACGAGCAGTACTTC.

CDR3 amino acids: CASSLDLQREKTQYF. The CDR3 nucleotides read TGTGCCAGCAGCTTAGATTTGCAGCGGGAGAAGACCCAGTACTTC. The chain carries TRBV7-8 and TRBJ2-5; 8 positions match TRBD2. Germline V gives CDR1 SGHVS, CDR2 FQNEAQ. This CDR3 comprises 15 residues. V lost 1 base to trimming and J lost 6 bases; unmatched junction nucleotides: 7.

This chain uses TRBV7-9 with TRBJ1-1; no definite D call. The germline gives CDR1 SEHNR, CDR2 FQNEAQ (reference sequence). This CDR3 has 14 residues. V lost 2 bases to trimming and J lost 0 bases, with 7 bases between them. CDR3 nucleotide sequence: TGTGCCAGCAGCTTACAGGCCGTGAACACTGAAGCTTTCTTT. Protein product: CASSLQAVNTEAFF.

The rearrangement joins TRBV5-6 to TRBJ2-7, with D hard to call. V was trimmed by 3 bases and J by 2 bases, leaving 9 bases between them. This CDR3 has 13 amino acids. The V gene's germline CDR1 is SGHDT and CDR2 YYEEEE. As DNA, the CDR3 is TGTGCCAGCAGCTCCCGGAGCACCTACGAGCAGTACTTC. Its protein is CASSSRSTYEQYF.

This clone has a handful of counts. This chain connects TRBV29-1 to TRBJ1-1; D is possibly TRBD1 (6 bases). The CDR3 covers 13 residues. Between the trimmed V and J ends, which lost 6 bases and 1 base, there was a span of 12 bases. CDR1 is SQVTM and CDR2 is ANQGSEA in the germline V gene. CDR3 protein: CSVGGQSNTEAFF. The CDR3 bases are TGCAGCGTGGGGGGGCAGTCGAACACTGAAGCTTTCTTT.

J is TRBJ2-7 and V is TRBV5-1; 8 bases fit TRBD2. J was trimmed by 2 bases and V by 4 bases; bases with no gene match: 5. CDR1 is SGHRS and CDR2 is YFSETQ in the germline V gene. CDR3 length: 14 amino acids. CDR3 amino acids: CASSDGRAAYEQYF. The CDR3 coding sequence is TGCGCCAGCAGCGACGGGAGGGCAGCCTACGAGCAGTACTTC.

The chain carries TRBV5-1 and TRBJ2-7; TRBD2 aligns across 11 bases. This CDR3 is built from 14 residues. Germline CDR1 and CDR2: SGHRS and YFSETQ. V shed 0 bases and J 5 bases; nucleotides not matched to a gene: 1. CDR3 region: CASSLAGLADEQYF. CDR3 nucleotides: TGCGCCAGCAGCTTGGCGGGACTAGCGGACGAGCAGTACTTC.

J is TRBJ2-2 and V is TRBV5-1; D possibly corresponds to TRBD2 (6 bases). CDR3 length: 15 amino acids. Germline V gene lookup returns CDR1 SGHRS and CDR2 YFSETQ. Trimming shortened V by 4 bases and J by 6 bases, and 16 bases separated the two germline ends. DNA for the CDR3: TGCGCCAGCAGCCCGGGGGACTCCGGTGCCGGGGAGCTGTTTTTT. This encodes CASSPGDSGAGELFF.

The chain employs TRBV5-1 and TRBJ2-3; D is perhaps TRBD1 (6 bases). The CDR3 extends over 14 amino acids. Germline-derived CDR1 and CDR2 are SGHRS and YFSETQ. Trimming cost V 3 bases and J 1 base, with 9 bases left between them. The CDR3 DNA sequence: TGCGCCAGCAGCTATTCAGGGGGCACAGATACGCAGTATTTT. Translated, it gives CASSYSGGTDTQYF.

The chain joins TRBV7-3 to TRBJ2-7; D may be TRBD2 (5 bases). Germline values: CDR1 SGHTA, CDR2 FQGTGA. Trimming left V 3 bases short and J 0 bases short, with 6 bases between. There are 13 residues in the CDR3. CDR3 in DNA: TGTGCCAGCAGCTTCGGACTCTCCTACGAGCAGTACTTC. Residues: CASSFGLSYEQYF.

CDR3 DNA: TGTGCCAGCAGCTTAAACCCGGGACTAGCGGGAAGCTACAATGAGCAGTTCTTC. Amino acids: CASSLNPGLAGSYNEQFF. The rearrangement joins TRBV7-3 to TRBJ2-1, with 13 bases fitting TRBD2. Germline values: CDR1 SGHTA, CDR2 FQGTGA. This CDR3 comprises 18 residues. Trimming took 1 base from V and 3 from J; bases not matched to a gene: 6.

The chain is built from TRBV4-1 and TRBJ2-3, with TRBD1 as a possible D gene (6 bases). The CDR3 runs to 14 residues. Germline V gene data show CDR1 as MGHRA and CDR2 as YSYEKL. Trimming took 4 bases from V and 4 from J, leaving 12 bases between them. CDR3 region: CASSPRGSADTQYF. CDR3 DNA sequence: TGCGCCAGCAGCCCAAGGGGGAGTGCAGATACGCAGTATTTT.

The chain recombines TRBV6-5 with TRBJ2-2; tentative D call: TRBD2 (6 bases). The CDR3 is made up of 16 amino acids. Trimming cost V 0 bases and J 4 bases, with 12 bases left between them. The germline V gene has CDR1 MNHEY and CDR2 SVGAGI. As DNA, the CDR3 is TGTGCCAGCAGTTACTCGAGGAGGGGCCGCACCGGGGAGCTGTTTTTT. Its translation is CASSYSRRGRTGELFF.

This clone was detected a few times. The chain links TRBV18 to TRBJ1-3; 10 nucleotides align to TRBD1. The CDR3 has 16 residues. V lost 2 bases, J lost 3 bases, and 4 bases stayed unmatched. Germline CDR1 and CDR2: KGHSH and LQKENI. CDR3 amino acids: CASSPAGTGVGNTIYF. The CDR3 DNA reads TGTGCCAGCTCACCAGCCGGGACAGGGGTTGGAAACACCATATATTTT.

The J gene is TRBJ1-2, the V gene TRBV6-5; D unclear. The ends were cut back, 1 base at V and 6 bases at J, with 9 bases in the middle. The CDR3 runs to 13 residues. Per the germline V gene, CDR1 is MNHEY and CDR2 is SVGAGI. The CDR3 DNA follows: TGTGCCAGCAGTTACTTGGGGAGGGATGGCTACACCTTC. Protein product: CASSYLGRDGYTF.

The rearrangement uses TRBV10-3 and TRBJ2-1; 7 bases are a match to TRBD1. With V trimmed by 2 bases and J by 0 bases, 10 bases remained unmatched. CDR1 is ENHRY and CDR2 is SYGVKD in the germline V gene. The CDR3 is made up of 18 amino acids. The CDR3 is CAISERDSHPYSYNEQFF. The CDR3 bases are TGTGCCATCAGTGAGAGGGACAGCCACCCTTACTCCTACAATGAGCAGTTCTTC.

Regarding this clone: A read error may produce the germline difference seen at one junction end. J is TRBJ1-3 and V is TRBV7-7, with D perhaps TRBD1 (5 bases). This CDR3 is built from 16 residues. Germline-derived CDR1 and CDR2 are SSHAT and FNYEAQ (reference sequence). The CDR3 nucleotides are TGTGCTAGCAGCTGGGCAGGGATACACTCTGGAAACACCATATATTTT. Translated: CASSWAGIHSGNTIYF. Variable domain in full (rest from reference TRBV7-7 and TRBJ1-3): GAGVSQSPRYKVTKRGQDVTLRCDPISSHATLYWYQQALGQGPEFLTYFNYEAQPDKSGLPSDRFSAERPEGSISTLTIQRTEQRDSAMYRCASSWAGIHSGNTIYFGEGSWLTVV.

The chain combines TRBV9 with TRBJ2-1, with 10 bases matching TRBD1. Trimming cost V 1 base and J 5 bases; bases outside gene matches: 9. Germline lookup yields CDR1 SGDLS and CDR2 YYNGEE. The CDR3 spans 17 residues. DNA for the CDR3: TGTGCCAGCAGCGTAAACACCGGGACAGGGGTTAACAATGAGCAGTTCTTC. Translation: CASSVNTGTGVNNEQFF.

The CDR3 loop reads CASSEKGGSGANVLTF. In nucleotides, the CDR3 is TGTGCCAGCAGTGAAAAGGGAGGCTCTGGGGCCAACGTCCTGACTTTC. The chain recombines TRBV6-4 with TRBJ2-6; tentative D call: TRBD2 (6 bases). The V end lost 3 bases, the J end lost 0 bases, and 9 bases lay between the germline ends. This CDR3 contains 16 residues. Germline V lookup: CDR1 MRHNA, CDR2 SNTAGT.

This clone was found once. J is TRBJ1-4 and V is TRBV6-1; D is possibly TRBD1 (5 bases). The germline CDR1 and CDR2 sequences are MNHNS and SASEGT. V lost 2 bases, J lost 8 bases, and 15 bases lay in between. This CDR3 is 15 amino acids long. CDR3: CASSERGTAWEKLFF. Here the CDR3 DNA reads TGTGCCAGCAGTGAACGGGGGACCGCTTGGGAAAAACTGTTTTTT.

The genes are TRBV7-9 and TRBJ1-1; TRBD1 might be the D (5 bases). CDR1 and CDR2 (germline): SEHNR, FQNEAQ (reference sequence). V dropped 8 bases and J dropped 7 bases, with 11 bases sitting between them. The CDR3 loop spans 11 amino acids. Here the CDR3 reads CASVRDSEAFF. The CDR3 bases are TGTGCCAGCGTACGTGACAGTGAAGCTTTCTTT.

This clone has only one observation. This chain connects TRBV29-1 to TRBJ2-3; 7 bases map to TRBD1. Germline CDR1 reads SQVTM; CDR2 reads ANQGSEA. V was pared by 6 bases and J by 3 bases, with 12 bases of the junction left unmatched. This CDR3 region has 15 residues. CDR3 nucleotides: TGCAGCGTCAAGGGGTCGGCAGGGGGAACAGATACGCAGTATTTT. This gives the protein CSVKGSAGGTDTQYF.

This clone was picked up a small number of times. This chain links TRBV6-6 with TRBJ1-5, with 8 bases identical to TRBD1. CDR3 length: 16 amino acids. V lost 2 bases and J lost 3; bases outside the gene matches: 6. Per the germline V gene, CDR1 is MNHNY and CDR2 is SVGAGI (reference sequence). In nucleotides, the CDR3 is TGTGCCAGCAGTTACCTGGTGACAGGGGTCAATCAGCCCCAGCATTTT. Encoded protein: CASSYLVTGVNQPQHF.

This rearrangement joins TRBV4-3 to TRBJ2-1; TRBD2 matches at 7 bases. This CDR3 region has 14 residues. V shed 4 bases, J shed 4 bases, and the junction held 4 bases outside the gene matches. Germline loops: CDR1 LGHNA, CDR2 YSLEER. CDR3 sequence (DNA): TGCGCCAGCAGCCCCAGCGGGACGTACAATGAGCAGTTCTTC. Protein: CASSPSGTYNEQFF.